This is a list of T cell receptor beta chains from one sample in a study of CD8 T cells in ankylosing spondylitis. TCRdb reanalysed the 5' RACE reads using MiXCR and keeps one entry per CDR3 protein. The data show about 500,000 distinct CDR3 sequences, 5.3% seen once. Material: blood, either unsorted or a sorted T cell fraction (not recorded which). The receptors were sampled from a male donor with ankylosing spondylitis. Each CDR3 is given with its conserved first and last residue. D genes are given only for firm matches. Clone size is shown for a subset of rows, as once, few, many or a class of expanded clone.

clone_size: many; j_call: TRBJ1-1; v_call: TRBV5-1; d_call: TRBD1; cdr3_nt: TGCGCCAGCAGCTTGGCTGGGACAGGTGAGAACACTGAAGCTTTCTTT; cdr3_aa: CASSLAGTGENTEAFF
clone_size: many; j_call: TRBJ1-2; v_call: TRBV9; d_call: -; cdr3_nt: TGTGCCAGCAGCGTAGACGGCAACTATGGCTACACCTTC; cdr3_aa: CASSVDGNYGYTF
clone_size: many; j_call: TRBJ1-5; v_call: TRBV6-5; d_call: -; cdr3_nt: TGTGCCAGCAGTTCGAGGGGTAGCAATCAGCCCCAGCATTTT; cdr3_aa: CASSSRGSNQPQHF
clone_size: many; j_call: TRBJ1-5; v_call: TRBV27; d_call: -; cdr3_nt: TGTGCCACCGAGGCTAGGGGATATAGCAATCAGCCCCAGCATTTT; cdr3_aa: CATEARGYSNQPQHF
clone_size: many; j_call: TRBJ2-7; v_call: TRBV5-1; d_call: -; cdr3_nt: TGCGCCAGCAGCTCCCCGTCCTCCTACGAGCAGTACTTC; cdr3_aa: CASSSPSSYEQYF
clone_size: -; j_call: TRBJ2-7; v_call: TRBV12-3/TRBV12-4; d_call: TRBD2; cdr3_nt: TGTGCCAGCAGTTCCCTCGGGGGGATCTCCTACGAGCAGTACTTC; cdr3_aa: CASSSLGGISYEQYF
clone_size: many; j_call: TRBJ2-7; v_call: TRBV5-1; d_call: TRBD1; cdr3_nt: TGCGCCAGCAGCTTTCAACCGGGACAGGGGGCGTCGGGCGAGCAGTACTTC; cdr3_aa: CASSFQPGQGASGEQYF
clone_size: many; j_call: TRBJ2-3; v_call: TRBV20-1; d_call: -; cdr3_nt: TGCAGTGCACGTGTCGGACCGAGCACAGATACGCAGTATTTT; cdr3_aa: CSARVGPSTDTQYF
clone_size: many; j_call: TRBJ1-1; v_call: TRBV7-2; d_call: -; cdr3_nt: TGTGCCAGCAGCTTATACGGGCCCAGCAGTTCTGAAGCTTTCTTT; cdr3_aa: CASSLYGPSSSEAFF
clone_size: many; j_call: TRBJ2-5; v_call: TRBV28; d_call: -; cdr3_nt: TGTGCCAGCAGCTCCTTCGGAGGGGGGGAGACCCAGTACTTC; cdr3_aa: CASSSFGGGETQYF
clone_size: many; j_call: TRBJ2-7; v_call: TRBV6-5; d_call: TRBD1; cdr3_nt: TGTGCCAGCAGTTACACCCGACAGGGGGTACGCGAGCAGTACTTC; cdr3_aa: CASSYTRQGVREQYF
clone_size: many; j_call: TRBJ1-5; v_call: TRBV4-1; d_call: -; cdr3_nt: TGCGCCAGCAGCCAAGGGGCCAGCTATAGCAATCAGCCCCAGCATTTT; cdr3_aa: CASSQGASYSNQPQHF
clone_size: many; j_call: TRBJ1-2; v_call: TRBV29-1; d_call: -; cdr3_nt: TGCAGCCTTGGGGGGTTCACCTTC; cdr3_aa: CSLGGFTF
clone_size: many; j_call: TRBJ1-4; v_call: TRBV27; d_call: -; cdr3_nt: TGTGCCAGCAGTTTTTACGCTGATGAAAAACTGTTTTTT; cdr3_aa: CASSFYADEKLFF
clone_size: many; j_call: TRBJ2-1; v_call: TRBV7-9; d_call: -; cdr3_nt: TGTGCCAGCAGCTTAAATGTGGGAGTTGAGCAGTTCTTC; cdr3_aa: CASSLNVGVEQFF
clone_size: many; j_call: TRBJ1-2; v_call: TRBV6-5; d_call: TRBD1; cdr3_nt: TGTGCCAGCAGTTACGCTGCAGGGGGCGGTGGCTACACCTTC; cdr3_aa: CASSYAAGGGGYTF
clone_size: many; j_call: TRBJ2-3; v_call: TRBV7-2; d_call: TRBD1; cdr3_nt: TGTGCCAGCAGCTTCACCGGGACAGTAGCAGATACGCAGTATTTT; cdr3_aa: CASSFTGTVADTQYF
clone_size: many; j_call: TRBJ1-2; v_call: TRBV28; d_call: -; cdr3_nt: TGTGCCAGCAGTGTGCCAGAGGCCTATGGCTACACCTTC; cdr3_aa: CASSVPEAYGYTF
clone_size: -; j_call: TRBJ2-1; v_call: TRBV20-1; d_call: TRBD2; cdr3_nt: TGCAGTGCTAGACCGAGCGGGAGGGTAAATGAGCAGTTCTTC; cdr3_aa: CSARPSGRVNEQFF
clone_size: many; j_call: TRBJ2-7; v_call: TRBV5-6; d_call: -; cdr3_nt: TGTGCCAGCAGCTTGGGAGACCCCTTTGAGCAGTACTTC; cdr3_aa: CASSLGDPFEQYF
clone_size: few; j_call: TRBJ2-1; v_call: TRBV11-1; d_call: TRBD2; cdr3_nt: TGTGCCAGCAGCTTTAGCGGGAGGGCCCTATTAGGATACAATGAGCAGTTCTTC; cdr3_aa: CASSFSGRALLGYNEQFF
clone_size: -; j_call: TRBJ1-1; v_call: TRBV28; d_call: -; cdr3_nt: TGTGCCAGCAATGGATGGGCAGGGAGAATAAACACTGAAGCTTTCTTT; cdr3_aa: CASNGWAGRINTEAFF
clone_size: many; j_call: TRBJ2-5; v_call: TRBV12-5; d_call: -; cdr3_nt: TGTGCTAGTGGTTTGTACAGCGGACAGCAAGAGACCCAGTACTTC; cdr3_aa: CASGLYSGQQETQYF
clone_size: few; j_call: TRBJ2-1; v_call: TRBV20-1; d_call: TRBD2; cdr3_nt: TGCTGTGCTAGAGATCATAGCGGGAGGGCTTCCTACAATGAGCAGTTCTTC; cdr3_aa: CCARDHSGRASYNEQFF
clone_size: -; j_call: TRBJ2-7; v_call: TRBV7-9; d_call: -; cdr3_nt: TGTGCCAGCAGCTTAGGACACCGTATACCCTACGAGCAGTACTTC; cdr3_aa: CASSLGHRIPYEQYF
clone_size: many; j_call: TRBJ2-7; v_call: TRBV6-5; d_call: TRBD1; cdr3_nt: TGTGCCAGCAGTTACCTAAACCGGGACAGGGGGACCTACGAGCAGTACTTC; cdr3_aa: CASSYLNRDRGTYEQYF
clone_size: many; j_call: TRBJ1-1; v_call: TRBV7-9; d_call: -; cdr3_nt: TGTGCCAGCAGCTTACCGTACAGGGACCTTTTGAACACTGAAGCTTTCTTT; cdr3_aa: CASSLPYRDLLNTEAFF
clone_size: many; j_call: TRBJ1-1; v_call: TRBV7-8; d_call: -; cdr3_nt: TGTGCCAGCAGTTTCTACCAAATTTCCTACCGGGACAAGGGGAACACTGAAGCTTTCTTT; cdr3_aa: CASSFYQISYRDKGNTEAFF
clone_size: -; j_call: TRBJ2-7; v_call: TRBV10-3; d_call: -; cdr3_nt: TGTGCCATCAATGGCGGGCCTTCCTACGAGCAGTACTTC; cdr3_aa: CAINGGPSYEQYF
clone_size: few; j_call: TRBJ2-3; v_call: TRBV27; d_call: -; cdr3_nt: TGTGCCAGCAGTTTTTTCAGCACAGATACGCAGTATTTT; cdr3_aa: CASSFFSTDTQYF
clone_size: few; j_call: TRBJ1-5; v_call: TRBV7-2; d_call: -; cdr3_nt: TGTGCCAGCAGCCCACGGGGGGGCCCCAATCAGCCCCAGCATTTT; cdr3_aa: CASSPRGGPNQPQHF
clone_size: many; j_call: TRBJ2-1; v_call: TRBV12-3/TRBV12-4; d_call: -; cdr3_nt: TGTGCCAGCTACTTGAGGGGGGGCCTCGACAATGAGCAGTTCTTC; cdr3_aa: CASYLRGGLDNEQFF
clone_size: many; j_call: TRBJ2-5; v_call: TRBV29-1; d_call: TRBD1; cdr3_nt: TGCAGCGTCGCCAGGGGGCGGGAGACCCAGTACTTC; cdr3_aa: CSVARGRETQYF
clone_size: many; j_call: TRBJ1-1; v_call: TRBV20-1; d_call: -; cdr3_nt: TGCTCGGCGGGGGGAAACACTGAAGCTTTCTTT; cdr3_aa: CSAGGNTEAFF
clone_size: many; j_call: TRBJ2-4; v_call: TRBV6-6; d_call: -; cdr3_nt: TGTGCCAGCAGTTACGGGGAGCACCAGTACTTC; cdr3_aa: CASSYGEHQYF
clone_size: many; j_call: TRBJ2-3; v_call: TRBV4-2; d_call: -; cdr3_nt: TGTGCCAGCAGCCATCAAACAGGGGATACGCAGTATTTT; cdr3_aa: CASSHQTGDTQYF
clone_size: many; j_call: TRBJ2-1; v_call: TRBV7-9; d_call: TRBD1; cdr3_nt: TGTGCCAGCAGCTCTATGGACAGGCGGAATGAGCAGTTCTTC; cdr3_aa: CASSSMDRRNEQFF
clone_size: -; j_call: TRBJ2-3; v_call: TRBV2; d_call: TRBD2; cdr3_nt: TGTGCCAGCAGTGAGGTCAGTCTAGCGGCCAGCACAGATACGCAGTATTTT; cdr3_aa: CASSEVSLAASTDTQYF
clone_size: many; j_call: TRBJ1-5; v_call: TRBV5-6; d_call: -; cdr3_nt: TGTGCCAGCAGCTTGGTGGGGGATGGCAATCAGCCCCAGCATTTT; cdr3_aa: CASSLVGDGNQPQHF
clone_size: many; j_call: TRBJ1-2; v_call: TRBV7-9; d_call: TRBD1; cdr3_nt: TGTGCCAGCAGCCAGAAATCCCGACAGGGGGCTGGTGGCTACACCTTC; cdr3_aa: CASSQKSRQGAGGYTF
clone_size: -; j_call: TRBJ1-1; v_call: TRBV20-1; d_call: -; cdr3_nt: TGCAGTGCTGTTCAGGGCGAGAACACTGAAGCTTTCTTT; cdr3_aa: CSAVQGENTEAFF
clone_size: many; j_call: TRBJ1-4; v_call: TRBV4-3; d_call: TRBD1; cdr3_nt: TGCGCCAGCAGCCAAGGGACAGGGATCGGAGCTAATGAAAAACTGTTTTTT; cdr3_aa: CASSQGTGIGANEKLFF
clone_size: many; j_call: TRBJ2-1; v_call: TRBV29-1; d_call: -; cdr3_nt: TGCAGCGTTCACGCCGGGACCTACAATGAGCAGTTCTTC; cdr3_aa: CSVHAGTYNEQFF